These T cell receptor beta chains were read from a single sample in a study of cytomegalovirus exposure and HLA in healthy donors. Produced via immunoSEQ multiplex PCR; TCRdb's table is partial and in-frame only. Found here are 100,000 to 150,000 clones, 77% of them singletons; the top ten hold about 4.3%. The source material was PBMCs. These receptors originate from a male donor in good health and CMV-seropositive. Each CDR3 is given with its conserved first and last residue. A D gene is named only where the DNA matches it firmly. The size of a clone is reported for some rows only, either as once, few or many, or as a class for expanded clones.

size: .
J: TRBJ1-6
D: .
V: TRBV28
CDR3: CAGGWSPLHF
DNA: TGTGCCGGGGGGTGGTCACCCCTCCACTTT

size: .
J: TRBJ2-1
D: TRBD2
V: TRBV11-3
CDR3: CASCRGLAGPGGGEQFF
DNA: TGTGCCAGCTGCAGGGGACTAGCGGGACCCGGCGGGGGTGAGCAGTTCTTC

size: .
J: TRBJ2-1
D: TRBD2
V: TRBV5-1
CDR3: CASSLRLAGYNEQFF
DNA: TGCGCCAGCAGCTTGAGGCTAGCGGGGTACAATGAGCAGTTCTTC

size: .
J: TRBJ2-6
D: TRBD2
V: TRBV5-5
CDR3: CASSLFVTSGFANVLTF
DNA: TGTGCCAGCAGCTTGTTCGTGACTAGCGGCTTCGCCAACGTCCTGACTTTC

size: few
J: TRBJ1-2
D: TRBD1
V: TRBV5-6
CDR3: CASSKIQGAKGNYGYTF
DNA: TGTGCCAGCAGCAAAATACAGGGGGCGAAGGGGAACTATGGCTACACCTTC

size: .
J: TRBJ1-1
D: .
V: TRBV5-1
CDR3: CASSLGGLNTEAFF
DNA: TGCGCCAGCAGCTTAGGGGGATTAAACACTGAAGCTTTCTTT

size: .
J: TRBJ2-3
D: TRBD2
V: TRBV6-1
CDR3: CASSETSGTPTDTQYF
DNA: TGTGCCAGCAGTGAAACTAGCGGGACACCCACAGATACGCAGTATTTT

size: .
J: TRBJ2-7
D: .
V: TRBV25-1
CDR3: CASSESPAPLYF
DNA: TGTGCCAGCAGTGAATCCCCTGCGCCCCTTTACTTC

size: .
J: TRBJ2-7
D: TRBD2
V: TRBV29-1
CDR3: CSVVSREGLTYEQYF
DNA: TGCAGCGTTGTCTCGCGGGAGGGCTTGACCTACGAGCAGTACTTC

size: .
J: TRBJ2-5
D: TRBD2
V: TRBV9
CDR3: CASSSGGGLAGDRETQYF
DNA: TGTGCCAGCAGCTCCGGGGGTGGACTAGCGGGAGATCGAGAGACCCAGTACTTC

size: .
J: TRBJ1-1
D: TRBD1
V: TRBV9
CDR3: CASSVGQGHTEAFF
DNA: TGTGCCAGCAGCGTAGGACAGGGTCACACTGAAGCTTTCTTT

size: .
J: TRBJ2-7
D: .
V: TRBV2
CDR3: CASRDGGPYEQYF
DNA: TGTGCCAGCAGGGACGGAGGCCCCTACGAGCAGTACTTC

size: once
J: TRBJ2-3
D: .
V: TRBV7-8
CDR3: CASSSSIPLADYSDTQYF
DNA: TGTGCCAGCAGCTCCTCAATCCCCTTAGCGGACTACTCGGATACGCAGTATTTT

size: .
J: TRBJ1-2
D: .
V: TRBV30
CDR3: CATTNRVDGYTF
DNA: TGTGCCACCACGAACAGGGTCGATGGCTACACCTTC

size: few
J: TRBJ2-7
D: TRBD1
V: TRBV6-5
CDR3: CASSSGQANSYEQYF
DNA: TGTGCCAGCAGTTCTGGACAGGCAAACTCCTACGAGCAGTACTTC

size: .
J: TRBJ1-2
D: TRBD1
V: TRBV4-2
CDR3: CASSQVGSDRALGYTF
DNA: TGTGCCAGCAGCCAAGTGGGCTCGGACAGGGCCTTGGGCTACACCTTC

size: .
J: TRBJ2-7
D: .
V: TRBV7-9
CDR3: CASSLDRGYEQYF
DNA: TGTGCCAGCAGCTTAGATCGCGGCTACGAGCAGTACTTC

size: .
J: TRBJ1-2
D: .
V: TRBV7-2
CDR3: CASSLVRYYGYTF
DNA: TGTGCCAGCAGCTTAGTGCGTTACTATGGCTACACCTTC

size: .
J: TRBJ1-1
D: TRBD1
V: TRBV6-1
CDR3: CASSDLGQLNTEAFF
DNA: TGTGCCAGCAGTGACCTGGGACAGCTGAACACTGAAGCTTTCTTT

size: .
J: TRBJ2-5
D: .
V: TRBV18
CDR3: CASSLKETQYF
DNA: TGTGCCAGCTCACTAAAAGAGACCCAGTACTTC

size: .
J: TRBJ2-7
D: TRBD1
V: TRBV6-1
CDR3: CASSEAGGYNEQYF
DNA: TGTGCCAGCAGTGAGGCAGGGGGTTACAACGAGCAGTACTTC

size: .
J: TRBJ2-7
D: .
V: TRBV5-4
CDR3: CASSEIDRTYEQYF
DNA: TGTGCCAGCAGCGAAATAGACAGGACCTACGAGCAGTACTTC

size: .
J: TRBJ2-1
D: .
V: TRBV5-1
CDR3: CASSLDPGGEQFF
DNA: TGCGCCAGCAGCTTGGATCCTGGGGGCGAGCAGTTCTTC

size: .
J: TRBJ1-5
D: .
V: TRBV21-1
CDR3: CASSKRVVHRGLSNQPQHF
DNA: TGTGCCAGCAGCAAACGAGTAGTTCACAGGGGCCTTAGCAATCAGCCCCAGCATTTT

size: .
J: TRBJ2-7
D: TRBD1
V: TRBV19
CDR3: CASSEAGTGSAEQYF
DNA: TGTGCCAGTAGTGAGGCCGGGACAGGGTCGGCCGAGCAGTACTTC

size: .
J: TRBJ2-7
D: TRBD1
V: TRBV7-9
CDR3: CSSSLGQGISYEQYF
DNA: TGTTCCAGCAGCTTAGGACAGGGGATCTCCTACGAGCAGTACTTC

size: .
J: TRBJ1-1
D: TRBD1
V: TRBV15
CDR3: CATTNRDRIFF
DNA: TGTGCCACCACTAACCGGGACAGAATTTTCTTT

size: .
J: TRBJ1-3
D: TRBD1
V: TRBV6-1
CDR3: CASSEEGGGTGNTIYF
DNA: TGTGCCAGCAGTGAGGAAGGGGGCGGAACTGGAAACACCATATATTTT

size: .
J: TRBJ2-5
D: .
V: TRBV5-6
CDR3: CASSSTGYETQYF
DNA: TGTGCCAGCAGCAGTACGGGGTACGAGACCCAGTACTTC

size: .
J: TRBJ2-5
D: .
V: TRBV9
CDR3: CASAVGPSVETQYF
DNA: TGTGCCAGCGCGGTGGGCCCTAGCGTAGAGACCCAGTACTTC

size: once
J: TRBJ2-6
D: .
V: TRBV9
CDR3: CASSTRLGGAGANGLTF
DNA: TGTGCCAGCAGCACACGACTAGGTGGCGCTGGGGCCAACGGCCTGACTTTC

size: .
J: TRBJ2-2
D: .
V: TRBV7-6
CDR3: CASSYVVDRRAGELFF
DNA: TGTGCCAGCAGCTACGTAGTCGACAGGCGGGCCGGGGAGCTGTTTTTT

size: .
J: TRBJ1-2
D: TRBD1
V: TRBV23-1
CDR3: CASCRDRHYGYTF
DNA: TGCGCCAGCTGCCGGGACAGGCACTATGGCTACACCTTC

size: few
J: TRBJ1-5
D: TRBD1
V: TRBV6-1
CDR3: CASSWTGGTDQPQHF
DNA: TGTGCCAGCAGTTGGACAGGTGGTACAGATCAGCCCCAGCATTTT

size: .
J: TRBJ2-1
D: .
V: TRBV27
CDR3: CASSLSRGGESEQFF
DNA: TGTGCCAGCAGTTTAAGTCGAGGAGGGGAGAGTGAGCAGTTCTTC

size: .
J: TRBJ2-5
D: TRBD2
V: TRBV5-1
CDR3: CASSVTGAGVRETQYF
DNA: TGCGCCAGCAGCGTTACTGGGGCGGGAGTTCGGGAGACCCAGTACTTC

size: .
J: TRBJ2-7
D: .
V: TRBV11-1
CDR3: CASSLEGGYEQYF
DNA: TGTGCCAGCAGCTTAGAGGGAGGCTACGAGCAGTACTTC